These 28 T cell receptor beta chains came from one sample sequenced in a study of blood T cell repertoires in COVID-19. Assay: immunoSEQ multiplex PCR; the TCRdb copy retains only in-frame clones and omits some. The repertoire consists of 390,000 or so clones, with roughly 85% occurring once and the leading ten covering roughly 1.4%. The sequencing input was peripheral blood. All receptors derive from a woman aged 25 to 39 with active or convalescent COVID-19.

The chain recombines TRBV10-3 with TRBJ2-2, with D maybe TRBD1 (7 bases). The CDR3 covers 18 residues. Germline values: CDR1 ENHRY, CDR2 SYGVKD. The V and J ends lost 5 bases and 1 base respectively, with 20 bases between them. The CDR3 region has the DNA TGTGCCATCAGTCGTCCCCCGGAGGGACAGTTGAACACCGGGGAGCTGTTTTTT. It yields the protein CAISRPPEGQLNTGELFF.

This clone occurred once. V gene TRBV14 combines with J gene TRBJ2-3; TRBD2 aligns across 10 bases. The CDR3 contains 16 residues. From germline, CDR1 is SGHDN and CDR2 FVKESK. V lost 4 bases and J lost 5; bases outside the gene matches: 9. CDR3 protein: CASSPYGLAELDTQYF. As DNA, the CDR3 is TGTGCCAGCAGCCCGTATGGACTAGCGGAACTAGATACGCAGTATTTT.

The chain employs TRBV4-1 and TRBJ1-4; perhaps TRBD1 as D (5 bases). Trimming shortened V by 0 bases and J by 7 bases, and 12 bases separated the two germline ends. Germline CDR1 and CDR2: MGHRA and YSYEKL. There are 15 residues in the CDR3. The CDR3 DNA sequence: TGCGCCAGCAGCCAAGATAGGGGCAGGGTTGAAAAACTGTTTTTT. It specifies CASSQDRGRVEKLFF.

The chain employs TRBV11-2 and TRBJ2-7; 9 nucleotides match TRBD1. V gave up 2 bases and J gave up 8 bases; unmatched junction bases: 10. CDR3 length: 15 amino acids. Germline lookup yields CDR1 SGHAT and CDR2 FQNNGV. CDR3 sequence (DNA): TGTGCCAGCAGCTTATCGGGACAGGGACAGGTAAAGCAGTACTTC. Amino acid sequence: CASSLSGQGQVKQYF.

This clone has just one count. The V gene is TRBV2, the J gene TRBJ1-5; D ambiguous. CDR1 and CDR2 (germline): SNHLY, FYNNEI. This CDR3 spans 14 amino acids. V was pared by 6 bases and J by 4 bases, with 13 bases between. In nucleotides, the CDR3 is TGTGCCAGCAGGCTGCACGGAGGGAATCAGCCCCAGCATTTT. Translation: CASRLHGGNQPQHF.

The chain employs TRBV4-1 and TRBJ1-1; no reliable D call. V lost 3 bases, J lost 4 bases, and 12 bases lay in between. Germline V gene data show CDR1 as MGHRA and CDR2 as YSYEKL. This CDR3 is 14 amino acids long. The CDR3 sequence is CASSQIREGTEAFF. CDR3 nucleotide sequence: TGCGCCAGCAGCCAGATCCGGGAAGGCACTGAAGCTTTCTTT.

The V and J genes are TRBV10-3 and TRBJ1-2; tentative D call: TRBD1 (5 bases). V was trimmed by 3 bases and J by 8 bases, leaving 10 bases between them. CDR1 and CDR2 from the germline V gene are ENHRY and SYGVKD. The CDR3 extends over 12 amino acids. The CDR3 reads CAISDQGSGYTF. For the CDR3, the DNA is TGTGCCATCAGTGACCAGGGTAGCGGCTACACCTTC.

The chain has TRBV28 and TRBJ2-3; tentative D call: TRBD2 (6 bases). Germline-derived CDR1 and CDR2 are MDHEN and SYDVKM. There are 13 residues in the CDR3. V lost 6 bases, J lost 8 bases, and 15 bases lay in between. CDR3 in amino acids: CASSHGGIVTQYF. In DNA, the CDR3 is TGTGCCAGCAGCCATGGAGGGATCGTTACGCAGTATTTT.

The chain couples TRBV11-3 to TRBJ2-1, with 7 bases identical to TRBD2. Per the germline V gene, CDR1 is SGHNT and CDR2 is YENEEA. This CDR3 region has 15 residues. V was clipped by 5 bases and J by 2 bases; unmatched bases: 6. The CDR3 here is CASSMSGNPYNEQFF. Written as DNA, the CDR3 is TGTGCCAGCAGCATGAGCGGGAACCCCTACAATGAGCAGTTCTTC.

This clone was seen only a few times. The V and J genes are TRBV7-9 and TRBJ1-4; D gene unclear. The CDR3 runs 14 residues. Germline V CDR1 and CDR2: SEHNR, FQNEAQ (reference sequence). With 4 bases removed from V and 7 bases from J, the gap between germline ends came to 13 bases. The DNA of the CDR3 is TGTGCCAGCAGCTCACTCGACCGGAGTGAAAAACTGTTTTTT. It translates to CASSSLDRSEKLFF.

The rearrangement links TRBV15 to TRBJ1-3; 7 positions match TRBD1. The V gene's germline CDR1 is LNHNV and CDR2 YYDKDF (reference sequence). This CDR3 is 18 amino acids long. Trimming took 0 bases from V and 0 from J; bases not matched to a gene: 8. CDR3 coding DNA: TGTGCCACCAGCAGAGACCTTTCAGGGGGGCACTCTGGAAACACCATATATTTT. Protein product: CATSRDLSGGHSGNTIYF. The full variable domain, its missing parts supplied by reference TRBV15 and TRBJ1-3, is DAMVIQNPRYQVTQFGKPVTLSCSQTLNHNVMYWYQQKSSQAPKLLFHYYDKDFNNEADTPDNFQSRRPNTSFCFLDIRSPGLGDTAMYLCATSRDLSGGHSGNTIYFGEGSWLTVV.

The V and J genes are TRBV5-8 and TRBJ2-3; D is possibly TRBD1 (6 bases). The CDR3 has 15 residues. Germline CDR1 SGHTS, CDR2 YDEGEE. The V and J ends lost 0 bases and 6 bases respectively, with 14 bases between them. The CDR3 sequence is CASSLVTVQGDTQYF. CDR3 DNA: TGTGCCAGCAGCTTGGTTACAGTACAGGGCGATACGCAGTATTTT.

This clone was observed a single time. V and J are TRBV27 and TRBJ1-1; 12 bases line up with TRBD1. CDR1 and CDR2 (germline): MNHEY, SMNVEV (reference sequence). The CDR3 runs to 15 residues. Losses at the gene ends were 6 bases for V and 1 base for J; bases not matched to a gene: 3. In nucleotides, the CDR3 is TGTGCCAGCAGGGGACAGGGGGCCAGGAACACTGAAGCTTTCTTT. It is translated as CASRGQGARNTEAFF.

J is TRBJ2-7 and V is TRBV3-1 (or the pseudogene TRBV3-2), with 12 bases lining up with TRBD2. The J segment lost 5 bases and the V segment lost 2 bases, leaving 4 bases of the junction unmatched. The CDR3 covers 15 residues. Germline V lookup: CDR1 LGHDT, CDR2 YNNKEL (reference sequence). The CDR3 spells CASSQTSGGSHEQYF. Written as DNA, the CDR3 is TGTGCCAGCAGCCAAACTAGCGGGGGGTCCCACGAGCAGTACTTC.

V usage is TRBV7-9 and J usage is TRBJ2-3; perhaps TRBD2 as D (5 bases). Germline CDR1 SEHNR, CDR2 FQNEAQ (reference sequence). The CDR3 is 15 amino acids. V lost 5 bases to trimming and J lost 2 bases, with 14 bases between them. The CDR3 nucleotides are TGTGCCAGCAGCCCATGGACTGAGCTCACAGATACGCAGTATTTT. It codes for CASSPWTELTDTQYF.

CDR3 nucleotides: TGCGCCAGCAGCCAAGATTCTCTAGCGGGGGGGCCGGATGAGCAGTTCTTC. Translating gives CASSQDSLAGGPDEQFF. The chain combines TRBV4-1 with TRBJ2-1; 12 nucleotides align to TRBD2. V lost 0 bases, J lost 8 bases, and 8 bases stayed unmatched. Looked up from germline, CDR1 is MGHRA and CDR2 is YSYEKL. This CDR3 is built from 17 residues.

The rearrangement links TRBV4-1 to TRBJ2-5; 7 bases are a match to TRBD2. Germline CDR1 and CDR2: MGHRA and YSYEKL. The CDR3 totals 14 residues. The V segment lost 5 bases and the J segment 3 bases; nucleotides outside the gene matches: 6. In DNA, the CDR3 is TGCGCCAGCAGCTCCAATGGGGGGGAAGAGACCCAGTACTTC. Protein product: CASSSNGGEETQYF.

V and J are TRBV12-3 or TRBV12-4 and TRBJ2-6; D is uncertain. CDR3 size: 13 residues. V lost 6 bases and J lost 0, with 3 bases in between. The CDR3 loop reads CASSLSGANVLTF. The CDR3 coding sequence is TGTGCCAGCAGCCTCTCTGGGGCCAACGTCCTGACTTTC.

This clone was counted once. The V call is TRBV29-1, the J call TRBJ1-5; 7 bases match TRBD1. Germline V CDR1 and CDR2: SQVTM, ANQGSEA. V was pared by 2 bases and J by 2 bases, with 6 bases of the junction left unmatched. This CDR3 is 15 amino acids long. The CDR3 loop is CSVEIGTAGNQPQHF. CDR3 DNA: TGCAGCGTTGAAATCGGGACAGCAGGCAATCAGCCCCAGCATTTT.

The V gene is TRBV15, the J gene TRBJ1-5; no clear D. V gave up 0 bases and J gave up 2 bases, with 14 bases separating them. Germline values: CDR1 LNHNV, CDR2 YYDKDF (reference sequence). The CDR3 consists of 17 residues. The CDR3 coding sequence is TGTGCCACCAGCAGAGATCAGGCGGGTTGGGGCAATCAGCCCCAGCATTTT. Its translation is CATSRDQAGWGNQPQHF.

Here the CDR3 reads CASSPPTGGYTF. CDR3 coding DNA: TGTGCCAGCTCACCTCCTACGGGGGGCTACACCTTC. The chain recombines TRBV18 with TRBJ1-2, with D unclear. CDR3 size: 12 residues. The V gene's germline CDR1 is KGHSH and CDR2 LQKENI. The V gene lost 3 bases and the J gene lost 8 bases, with 10 bases spanning the gap.

The chain joins TRBV5-1 to TRBJ1-1; 8 nucleotides line up with TRBD1. J lost 2 bases, V lost 3 bases, and 6 bases had no gene match. CDR1 is SGHRS, CDR2 YFSETQ, per germline. CDR3 size: 15 residues. The CDR3 sequence is CASSSGDRGNTEAFF. DNA for the CDR3: TGCGCCAGCAGCTCCGGAGACAGGGGTAACACTGAAGCTTTCTTT.

This clone was observed a single time. The genes are TRBV4-1 and TRBJ2-3, with 8 bases lining up with TRBD1. The ends lost 1 base at V and 4 bases at J; junction bases unmatched: 10. Germline V CDR1 and CDR2: MGHRA, YSYEKL. The CDR3 has 17 amino acids. The CDR3 loop is CASSQGGAGGAADTQYF. The CDR3 DNA reads as TGCGCCAGCAGCCAAGGGGGGGCAGGGGGCGCGGCAGATACGCAGTATTTT.

V usage is TRBV6-1 and J usage is TRBJ1-2; 9 positions agree with TRBD1. The J segment lost 7 bases and the V segment lost 3 bases, leaving 6 bases of the junction unmatched. Germline loops: CDR1 MNHNS, CDR2 SASEGT. This CDR3 contains 14 residues. The CDR3 region is CASSEGQGASGYTF. CDR3 bases: TGTGCCAGCAGTGAGGGACAGGGAGCATCTGGCTACACCTTC.

This clone is a singleton in its sample. The chain carries TRBV7-2 and TRBJ1-6; no definite D call. Looked up from germline, CDR1 is SGHTA and CDR2 is FQGNSA. V was pared by 1 base and J by 7 bases, with 5 bases between. The CDR3 contains 13 residues. CDR3 sequence reads: CASSLGGNSPLHF. The CDR3 bases are TGTGCCAGCAGCTTAGGAGGGAATTCACCCCTCCACTTT.

To note about this clone: The junction shows a germline mismatch at one end, possibly a read error. CDR3 region: CASSKAGTGWSYGYTF. The CDR3 DNA reads TGTGCCAGCAGTAAAGCCGGGACAGGGTGGAGCTATGGCTACACCTTC. This chain links TRBV6-1 with TRBJ1-2, with 9 nucleotides matching TRBD1. There are 16 residues in the CDR3. Germline V gene data show CDR1 as MNHNS and CDR2 as SASEGT.

This chain uses TRBV4-1 with TRBJ2-7; possible D gene TRBD2, 7 bases. Deletions cut 3 bases from V and 0 bases from J, with 12 bases between. The germline V gene encodes CDR1 MGHRA and CDR2 YSYEKL. The CDR3 consists of 15 residues. The CDR3 nucleotides are TGCGCCAGCAGCCAGCGCGGGGGCAACTCCTACGAGCAGTACTTC. Its translation is CASSQRGGNSYEQYF.

The chain combines TRBV5-6 with TRBJ1-2, with unresolved D. This CDR3 spans 12 amino acids. The germline CDR1 and CDR2 sequences are SGHDT and YYEEEE. V lost 3 bases, J lost 0 bases, and 3 bases lay in between. The CDR3 reads CASSSSNYGYTF. CDR3 DNA sequence: TGTGCCAGCAGCTCATCTAACTATGGCTACACCTTC.